The following is a T cell receptor (beta chain) sequence with its context. Some clones are missing from TCRdb's copy, which holds only in-frame ones; the method was immunoSEQ multiplex PCR. The sample has 68,000 or so clones; around 92% are singletons. The data were obtained in a study of T cells after somatic rescue of genetic block. With V trimmed by 4 bases and J by 8 bases, 3 bases remained unmatched. The CDR3 runs to 13 residues. Germline CDR1 MNHNY, CDR2 SVGAGI (reference sequence). The receptor's source is a man aged 35 to 55. Sequencing was performed on peripheral blood mononuclear cells (PBMCs). This chain joins TRBV6-6 and TRBJ1-1; 11 bases line up with TRBD1. This CDR3 reads CASSFGQGAEAFF. The CDR3 coding sequence is TGTGCCAGCAGTTTCGGACAGGGGGCGGAAGCTTTCTTT.